This T cell receptor (beta chain) was found in a study of CD8 T cells in ankylosing spondylitis. Regarding the study as a whole: Disease-linked clones reportedly concentrated significantly in matched ankylosing spondylitis synovial fluid. Within peripheral blood, clones linked to disease were CD8+ and relatively rare. A number of the motif variants had already been described in reactive arthritis synovial fluid and blood.

This clonotype was detected ten times or more. Its antigen is as yet unknown. TCRdb used MiXCR to reprocess the 5' RACE reads, holding one entry per CDR3 protein. The sample yields fewer than 200,000 distinct CDR3 sequences, 15% to 20% seen once. This sequence originates from a male donor aged 10-29 years with ankylosing spondylitis or in good health (not recorded which). Sequencing was done on a sample of blood, either unsorted or a sorted T cell fraction (not recorded which).

CDR3 nucleotide sequence: TGTGCCAGCAGCCTAGCGGGAGGCGATGAGCAGTTCTTC. Translated: CASSLAGGDEQFF. This rearrangement joins TRBV11-3 to TRBJ2-1; 11 bases align to TRBD2. The V gene's germline CDR1 is SGHNT and CDR2 YENEEA. This CDR3 spans 13 amino acids. V was pared by 5 bases and J by 8 bases, with 2 bases of the junction left unmatched. The full variable domain, rest sourced from reference TRBV11-3 and TRBJ2-1, is EAGVVQSPRYKIIEKKQPVAFWCNPISGHNTLYWYLQNLGQGPELLIRYENEEAVDDSQLPKDRFSAERLKGVDSTLKIQPAELGDSAVYLCASSLAGGDEQFFGPGTRLTVL.